These T cell receptor beta chains were read from a single sample in a study of cytomegalovirus exposure and HLA in healthy donors. Repertoires were generated with immunoSEQ multiplex PCR, while TCRdb's copy carries only in-frame clones and drops some. The table lists fewer than 150,000 clones, around 74% of them singletons, with approximately 30% in the top ten. What was sequenced was PBMCs. These receptors all come from a man aged 55-75 years in good health and CMV-seropositive. Each CDR3 is given with its conserved first and last residue. The order of the fields is D gene, J gene, V gene, clone size, CDR3 DNA, CDR3 protein. D genes are given only for firm matches. Clone sizes are given selectively: once, few, many, or a class where the clone is expanded.

d_gene: TRBD1; j_gene: TRBJ2-2; v_gene: TRBV5-1; abundance: NA; CDR3nt: TGCGCCAGCAGCCCAGGGGGCGCGGACACCGGGGAGCTGTTTTTT; CDR3aa: CASSPGGADTGELFF
d_gene: TRBD1; j_gene: TRBJ2-4; v_gene: TRBV5-1; abundance: NA; CDR3nt: TGCGCCAGCACCAAAGGCCCGGACAGGGGAAACAGTCAGTACTTC; CDR3aa: CASTKGPDRGNSQYF
d_gene: TRBD2; j_gene: TRBJ2-1; v_gene: TRBV7-2; abundance: few; CDR3nt: TGTGCCAGCAGCTTGGGACTAGCGGCAAGCTCCTACAATGAGCAGTTCTTC; CDR3aa: CASSLGLAASSYNEQFF
d_gene: NA; j_gene: TRBJ2-5; v_gene: TRBV6-6; abundance: NA; CDR3nt: TGTGCCAGCAGGCCAGGGGGGATCCAAGAGACCCAGTACTTC; CDR3aa: CASRPGGIQETQYF
d_gene: NA; j_gene: TRBJ2-1; v_gene: TRBV7-3; abundance: few; CDR3nt: TGTGCCAGCAGCCCTCGACCACAGAAAGAGCAGTTCTTC; CDR3aa: CASSPRPQKEQFF
d_gene: TRBD2; j_gene: TRBJ2-7; v_gene: TRBV7-9; abundance: NA; CDR3nt: TGTGCCAGCAGCAACCACCCTAGCGGGAGGGCCTCCTACGAGCAGTACTTC; CDR3aa: CASSNHPSGRASYEQYF
d_gene: TRBD1; j_gene: TRBJ2-3; v_gene: TRBV5-1; abundance: once; CDR3nt: TGCGCCAGCAGCGGGGGACAGGACACGCAGTATTTT; CDR3aa: CASSGGQDTQYF
d_gene: TRBD1; j_gene: TRBJ1-1; v_gene: TRBV2; abundance: few; CDR3nt: TGTGCCAGCAATGTGCAGGGGGCGGCCACTGAAGCTTTCTTT; CDR3aa: CASNVQGAATEAFF
d_gene: NA; j_gene: TRBJ2-7; v_gene: TRBV2; abundance: NA; CDR3nt: TGTGCCAGCAGTGAAGAGCGCCCGAGCTCCTACGAGCAGTACTTC; CDR3aa: CASSEERPSSYEQYF
d_gene: NA; j_gene: TRBJ1-1; v_gene: TRBV6-5; abundance: NA; CDR3nt: TGTGCCAGCAGTTACCTATCACAGGGTGCGAACACTGAAGCTTTCTTT; CDR3aa: CASSYLSQGANTEAFF
d_gene: NA; j_gene: TRBJ2-3; v_gene: TRBV5-1; abundance: NA; CDR3nt: TGCGCCAGCAGCCATCGTAGAGGGGGAGGCACAGATACGCAGTATTTT; CDR3aa: CASSHRRGGGTDTQYF
d_gene: NA; j_gene: TRBJ2-4; v_gene: TRBV11-2; abundance: NA; CDR3nt: TGTGCCAGCAGCTTAGGAACGGCACTACTAGCCAAAAACATTCAGTACTTC; CDR3aa: CASSLGTALLAKNIQYF
d_gene: NA; j_gene: TRBJ2-5; v_gene: TRBV7-9; abundance: NA; CDR3nt: TGTTCCAGCAGCTTAGCCAGGCCGGCGTCAGAGACCCAGTACTTC; CDR3aa: CSSSLARPASETQYF
d_gene: NA; j_gene: TRBJ1-1; v_gene: TRBV18; abundance: NA; CDR3nt: TGTGCCAGCTCTCTCCTCCGGGAGAACACTGAAGCTTTCTTT; CDR3aa: CASSLLRENTEAFF
d_gene: NA; j_gene: TRBJ2-7; v_gene: TRBV6-6; abundance: NA; CDR3nt: TGTGCCAGCAGTCCGTATCCCTACGAGCAGTACTTC; CDR3aa: CASSPYPYEQYF
d_gene: TRBD1; j_gene: TRBJ2-7; v_gene: TRBV5-1; abundance: NA; CDR3nt: TGCGCCAGCAACCGACAGGGAACCTACGAGCAGTACTTC; CDR3aa: CASNRQGTYEQYF
d_gene: TRBD1; j_gene: TRBJ2-7; v_gene: TRBV7-9; abundance: NA; CDR3nt: TGTGCCAGCAGCTTAGCGTCCGTAAGGGACAGTACCTACGGGCAGTACTTC; CDR3aa: CASSLASVRDSTYGQYF
d_gene: TRBD1; j_gene: TRBJ2-2; v_gene: TRBV13; abundance: NA; CDR3nt: TGTGCCAGCAGACCCGACAGGGCCGGGGAGCTGTTTTTT; CDR3aa: CASRPDRAGELFF
d_gene: NA; j_gene: TRBJ2-3; v_gene: TRBV7-7; abundance: once; CDR3nt: TGTGCTAGCAGCTTAAACTTGAAGGATACGCAGTATTTT; CDR3aa: CASSLNLKDTQYF
d_gene: NA; j_gene: TRBJ1-3; v_gene: TRBV27; abundance: NA; CDR3nt: TGTGCCAGCAGCACTAAGGGCCGGGGCACCATATATTTT; CDR3aa: CASSTKGRGTIYF
d_gene: TRBD1; j_gene: TRBJ2-3; v_gene: TRBV13; abundance: NA; CDR3nt: TGTGCCAGCAGCAGCCCCGGGCAGGGGGACACAGATACGCAGTATTTT; CDR3aa: CASSSPGQGDTDTQYF
d_gene: TRBD2; j_gene: TRBJ2-3; v_gene: TRBV5-4; abundance: NA; CDR3nt: TGTGCCAGCAGCAGGGGGGCGACTAGCGGGAGGACAGATACGCAGTATTTT; CDR3aa: CASSRGATSGRTDTQYF
d_gene: TRBD2; j_gene: TRBJ2-1; v_gene: TRBV10-2; abundance: few; CDR3nt: TGCGCCAGCAAGGGAGGCGGGAGTAGGACGTCCTACAATGAGCAGTTCTTC; CDR3aa: CASKGGGSRTSYNEQFF
d_gene: NA; j_gene: TRBJ1-5; v_gene: TRBV6-1; abundance: NA; CDR3nt: TGTGCCAGCAGACAGGGTCTTGATAATCAGCCCCAGCATTTT; CDR3aa: CASRQGLDNQPQHF